The present T cell receptor beta chain was sequenced within a study of CD8+ T cells in alopecia areata listed by TCRdb under 2018. Study-wide context: Treated patients were enrolled in an open-label pilot trial of oral tofacitinib at 5 to 10 mg twice daily for moderate-to-severe alopecia areata. In treated patients, disease severity was measured using the SALT score, which gives the percentage of scalp surface area affected. Scalp clonality was compared among normal scalp (n=4), patchy alopecia areata scalp (n=8), and alopecia totalis/universalis scalp (n=8). RNA was extracted with the PAXgene miRNA kit for fixed scalp, the miRNeasy kit for PBMCs, and the RNeasy kit for mouse skin. Human TCRbeta sequencing covered scalp tissue and sorted CD4+ and CD8+ peripheral blood T cells from patchy and totalis/universalis alopecia areata patients and healthy controls. Biopsies were taken from tofacitinib-treated patients at baseline and at 4 and 24 weeks of treatment, and a later scalp biopsy was taken in several of the tofacitinib-treated patients. Amplification of TCRbeta CDR3 regions was done by immunoSEQ multiplex PCR using 35 Vbeta forward primers and 13 Jbeta reverse primers. Patients received tofacitinib for 6 to 18 months and were then followed off drug for 6 months to check for delayed response and recurrence. The study used high-throughput TCRbeta sequencing to examine T cell clonal expansion in alopecia areata, in both the C3H/HeJ mouse model and human patients.

Overall results and qualifications from the work: Lesional scalp, especially in alopecia totalis/universalis, showed higher clonality and more expanded CD8+ clones than normal scalp, suggesting antigenic drive. Unlike mouse skin, where gammadelta T cells dominate, normal human skin contains resident alphabeta T cells that get sequenced too, which complicates analysis of the scalp TCR repertoire. Because the treated cohort was small and had only one nonresponder, larger studies are needed to examine links between baseline CD8+ expansion and response. With tofacitinib, both scalp clonality and the number of expanded CD8+ clones among the top 100 scalp clones went down significantly. Many expanded lesional clones were found to persist in scalp and blood during tofacitinib treatment, and relapse after treatment cessation may be partly explained by this persistence. Shared TCR sequences between patients were less evident than in mice, which may be partly attributable to HLA diversity in the patient population.

With respect to this clone: What this receptor recognizes is not known. Qualities for individual bases were not recorded, and no much larger clone is one base off. The sample has other DNA sequences that encode this CDR3 too.

The intended sense of this specimen's treatment or condition label: oral pan-JAK inhibitor, 5-10 mg twice daily. Lesional scalp punch biopsies and peripheral blood were collected from alopecia areata patients. After PBMCs were isolated by density centrifugation and stained for CD3, CD4 and CD8, a FACSAria was used to sort CD4+ and CD8+ T cells. Library method: the immunoSEQ multiplex PCR assay. To provide template for TCR sequencing, every sample had RNA extracted and reverse transcribed into cDNA. First-strand cDNA was synthesized using SuperScript III with a 2:1 mix of oligo-dT and random hexamers. Amplification bias was assessed with a synthetic immune receptor repertoire, and residual bias was removed computationally. Concerning the study's data processing: Raw reads were preprocessed to remove errors, and CDR3 was defined according to IMGT conventions as the region from the conserved cysteine to phenylalanine. Clonality was computed by normalizing Shannon entropy by log2 of the number of productive unique TCRs and subtracting the result from 1. Whether scalp clones were CD4 or CD8 was inferred by matching scalp TCRbeta sequences against CD4 and CD8 repertoires sorted from blood. What TCRdb holds here is the immuneACCESS table cut down to in-frame rearrangements. Part of the clones is not present; checked against another copy, under half of the missing clones reflect an unresolved V gene, and the others are unexplained. V and J calls and clone size are as listed in that table; D and trimming were resolved from the DNA. Here the sample has roughly 180,000 clones; 40% to 55% occur a single time. 10% of the sample belongs to the ten largest clones.

CDR1 and CDR2 are read off the germline V gene as SQVTM and ANQGSEA. Germline trimming: 7 bases from V, 0 bases from J; junction bases outside gene matches: 5. CDR3 length: 13 amino acids, cysteine to phenylalanine. Only the CDR3 portion is preserved as DNA: 39 bases, with reading frame beginning at the first base. The clonotype was recovered from a human donor with alopecia areata. The sequence is built from TRBV29-1 and TRBJ1-1; 7 nucleotides in the junction match TRBD1. The source was CD8+ T cells sorted from blood, collected around week 53, from a patient treated with tofacitinib. The nucleotide sequence is TGCAGCGCCGGGGACAGCTTGAACACTGAAGCTTTCTTT. Translation gives CSAGDSLNTEAFF.